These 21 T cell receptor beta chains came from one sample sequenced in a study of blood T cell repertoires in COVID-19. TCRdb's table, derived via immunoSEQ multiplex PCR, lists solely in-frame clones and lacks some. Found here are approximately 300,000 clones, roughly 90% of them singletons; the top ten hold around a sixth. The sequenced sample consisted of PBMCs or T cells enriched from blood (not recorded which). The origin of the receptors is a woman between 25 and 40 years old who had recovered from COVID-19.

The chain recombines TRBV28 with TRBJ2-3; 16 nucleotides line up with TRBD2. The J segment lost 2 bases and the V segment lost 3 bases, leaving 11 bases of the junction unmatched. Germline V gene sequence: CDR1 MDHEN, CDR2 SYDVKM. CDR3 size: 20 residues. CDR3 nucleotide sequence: TGTGCCAGCAGTTTGGGACTAGCGGGAGGGTGGTCTGAGAACACAGATACGCAGTATTTT. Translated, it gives CASSLGLAGGWSENTDTQYF.

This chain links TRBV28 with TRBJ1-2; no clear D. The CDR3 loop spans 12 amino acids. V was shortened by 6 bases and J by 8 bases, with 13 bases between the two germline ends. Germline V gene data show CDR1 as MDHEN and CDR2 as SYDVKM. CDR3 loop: CASRAHGEGYTF. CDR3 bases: TGTGCCAGCAGGGCCCATGGAGAGGGCTACACCTTC.

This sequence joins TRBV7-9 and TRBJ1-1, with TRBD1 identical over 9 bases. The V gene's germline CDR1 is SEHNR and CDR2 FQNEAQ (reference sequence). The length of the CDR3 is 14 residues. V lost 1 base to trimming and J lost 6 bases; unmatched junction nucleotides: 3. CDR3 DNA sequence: TGTGCCAGCAGCTTAGTACAGGGGGCCGCTGAAGCTTTCTTT. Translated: CASSLVQGAAEAFF.

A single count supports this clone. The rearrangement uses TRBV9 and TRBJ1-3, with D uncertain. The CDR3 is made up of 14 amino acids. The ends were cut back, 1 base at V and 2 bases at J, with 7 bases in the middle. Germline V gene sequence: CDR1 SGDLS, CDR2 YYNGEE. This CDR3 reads CASSVHRAGNTIYF. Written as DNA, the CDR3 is TGTGCCAGCAGCGTACACCGGGCTGGAAACACCATATATTTT. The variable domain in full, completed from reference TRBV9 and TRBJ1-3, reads DSGVTQTPKHLITATGQRVTLRCSPRSGDLSVYWYQQSLDQGLQFLIQYYNGEERAKGNILERFSAQQFPDLHSELNLSSLELGDSALYFCASSVHRAGNTIYFGEGSWLTVV.

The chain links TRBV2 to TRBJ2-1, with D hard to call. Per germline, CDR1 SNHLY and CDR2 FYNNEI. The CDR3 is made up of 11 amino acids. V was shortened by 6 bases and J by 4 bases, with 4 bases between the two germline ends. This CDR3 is CASSPYNEQFF. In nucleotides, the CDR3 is TGTGCCAGCAGCCCGTACAATGAGCAGTTCTTC. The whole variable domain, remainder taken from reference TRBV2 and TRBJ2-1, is EPEVTQTPSHQVTQMGQEVILRCVPISNHLYFYWYRQILGQKVEFLVSFYNNEISEKSEIFDDQFSVERPDGSNFTLKIRSTKLEDSAMYFCASSPYNEQFFGPGTRLTVL.

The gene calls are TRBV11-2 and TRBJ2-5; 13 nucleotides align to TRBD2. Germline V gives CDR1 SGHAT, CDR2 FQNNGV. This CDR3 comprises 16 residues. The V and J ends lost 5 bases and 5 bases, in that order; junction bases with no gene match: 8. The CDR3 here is CASSAVLAGGRETQYF. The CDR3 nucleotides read TGTGCCAGCAGCGCTGTACTAGCGGGAGGGCGCGAGACCCAGTACTTC.

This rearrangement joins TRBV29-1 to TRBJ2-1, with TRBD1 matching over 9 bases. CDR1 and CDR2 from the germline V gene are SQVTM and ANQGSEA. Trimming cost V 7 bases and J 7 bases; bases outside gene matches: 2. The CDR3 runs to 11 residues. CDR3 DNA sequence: TGCAGCGACGGGACAGGGAATGAGCAGTTCTTC. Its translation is CSDGTGNEQFF.

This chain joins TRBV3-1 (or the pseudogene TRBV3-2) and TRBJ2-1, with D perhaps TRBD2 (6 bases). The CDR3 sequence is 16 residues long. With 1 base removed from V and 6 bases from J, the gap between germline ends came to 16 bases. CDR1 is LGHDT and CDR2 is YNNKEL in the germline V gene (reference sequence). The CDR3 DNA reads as TGTGCCAGCAGCCAAGGGGGGGTCATGGTACGCAATGAGCAGTTCTTC. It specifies CASSQGGVMVRNEQFF.

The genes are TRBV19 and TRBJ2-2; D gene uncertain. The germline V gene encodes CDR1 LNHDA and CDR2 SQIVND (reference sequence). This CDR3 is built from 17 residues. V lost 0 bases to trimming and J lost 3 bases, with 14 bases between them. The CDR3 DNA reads TGTGCCAGTAGTATAGATATAGGCAGGTTCTACACCGGGGAGCTGTTTTTT. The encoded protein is CASSIDIGRFYTGELFF. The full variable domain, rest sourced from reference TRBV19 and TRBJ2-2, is DGGITQSPKYLFRKEGQNVTLSCEQNLNHDAMYWYRQDPGQGLRLIYYSQIVNDFQKGDIAEGYSVSREKKESFPLTVTSAQKNPTAFYLCASSIDIGRFYTGELFFGEGSRLTVL.

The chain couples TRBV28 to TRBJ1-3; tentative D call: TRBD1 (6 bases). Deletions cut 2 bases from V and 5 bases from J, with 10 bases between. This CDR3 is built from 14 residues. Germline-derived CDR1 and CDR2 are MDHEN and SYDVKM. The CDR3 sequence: CASSLGGWRNTIYF. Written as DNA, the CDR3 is TGTGCCAGCAGTTTAGGGGGCTGGAGAAACACCATATATTTT.

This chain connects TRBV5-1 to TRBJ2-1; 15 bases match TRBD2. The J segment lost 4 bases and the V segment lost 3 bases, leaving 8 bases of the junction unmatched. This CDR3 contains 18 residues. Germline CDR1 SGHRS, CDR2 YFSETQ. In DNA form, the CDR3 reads TGCGCCAGCAGCTCCGGACTAGCGGGGGGGCGTCGTTACAATGAGCAGTTCTTC. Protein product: CASSSGLAGGRRYNEQFF.

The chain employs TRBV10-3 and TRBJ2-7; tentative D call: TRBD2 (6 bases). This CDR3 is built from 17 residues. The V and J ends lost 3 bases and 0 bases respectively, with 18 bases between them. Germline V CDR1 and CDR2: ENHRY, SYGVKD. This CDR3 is CAISDSEGRRSSYEQYF. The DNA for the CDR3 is TGTGCCATCAGTGACTCGGAGGGGAGGAGGAGCTCCTACGAGCAGTACTTC.

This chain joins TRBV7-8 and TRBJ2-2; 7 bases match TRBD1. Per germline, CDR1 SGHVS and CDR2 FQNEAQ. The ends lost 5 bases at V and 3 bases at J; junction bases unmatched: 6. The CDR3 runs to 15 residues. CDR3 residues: CASSLRDRYTGELFF. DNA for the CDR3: TGTGCCAGCAGCCTCCGGGACAGATACACCGGGGAGCTGTTTTTT.

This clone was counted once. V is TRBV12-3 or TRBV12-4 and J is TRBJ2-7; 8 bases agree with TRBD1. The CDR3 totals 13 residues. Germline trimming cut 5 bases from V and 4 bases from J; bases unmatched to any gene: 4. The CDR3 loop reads CASSAGGRYEQYF. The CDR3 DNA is TGTGCCAGCAGTGCAGGGGGCCGATACGAGCAGTACTTC.

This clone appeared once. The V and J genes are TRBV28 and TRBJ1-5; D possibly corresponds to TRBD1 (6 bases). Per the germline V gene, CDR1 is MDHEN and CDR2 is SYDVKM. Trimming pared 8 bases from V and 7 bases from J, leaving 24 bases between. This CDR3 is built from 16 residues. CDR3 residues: CASFNTGTLSQQPQHF. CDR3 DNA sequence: TGTGCCAGCTTTAATACCGGGACACTTTCCCAGCAGCCCCAGCATTTT.

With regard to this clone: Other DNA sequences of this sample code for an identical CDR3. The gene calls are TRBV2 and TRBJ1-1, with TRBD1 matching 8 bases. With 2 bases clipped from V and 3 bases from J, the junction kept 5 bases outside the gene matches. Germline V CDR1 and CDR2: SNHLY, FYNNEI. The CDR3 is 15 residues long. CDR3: CASSEQGARDTEAFF. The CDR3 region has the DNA TGTGCCAGCAGTGAACAGGGGGCGCGGGACACTGAAGCTTTCTTT. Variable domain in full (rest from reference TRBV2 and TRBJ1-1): EPEVTQTPSHQVTQMGQEVILRCVPISNHLYFYWYRQILGQKVEFLVSFYNNEISEKSEIFDDQFSVERPDGSNFTLKIRSTKLEDSAMYFCASSEQGARDTEAFFGQGTRLTVV.

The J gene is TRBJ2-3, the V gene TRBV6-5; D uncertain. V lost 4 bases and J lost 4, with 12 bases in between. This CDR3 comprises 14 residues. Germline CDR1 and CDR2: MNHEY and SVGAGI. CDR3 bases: TGTGCCAGCAGTTCCCTGTCTCCCCCAGATACGCAGTATTTT. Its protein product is CASSSLSPPDTQYF.

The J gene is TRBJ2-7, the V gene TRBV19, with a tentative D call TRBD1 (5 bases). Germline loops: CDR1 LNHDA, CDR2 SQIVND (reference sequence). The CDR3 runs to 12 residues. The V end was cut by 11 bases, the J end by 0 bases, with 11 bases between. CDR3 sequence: CASMDTSYEQYF. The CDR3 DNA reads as TGTGCCTCGATGGACACCTCCTACGAGCAGTACTTC. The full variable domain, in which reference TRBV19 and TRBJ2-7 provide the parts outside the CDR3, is DGGITQSPKYLFRKEGQNVTLSCEQNLNHDAMYWYRQDPGQGLRLIYYSQIVNDFQKGDIAEGYSVSREKKESFPLTVTSAQKNPTAFYLCASMDTSYEQYFGPGTRLTVT.

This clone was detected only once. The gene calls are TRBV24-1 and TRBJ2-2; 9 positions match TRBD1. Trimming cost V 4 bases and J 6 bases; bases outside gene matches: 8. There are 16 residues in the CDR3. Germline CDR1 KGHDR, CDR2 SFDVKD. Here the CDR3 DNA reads TGTGCCACCAGTGACCCCGGGACAGGGTCACCCGGGGAGCTGTTTTTT. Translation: CATSDPGTGSPGELFF.

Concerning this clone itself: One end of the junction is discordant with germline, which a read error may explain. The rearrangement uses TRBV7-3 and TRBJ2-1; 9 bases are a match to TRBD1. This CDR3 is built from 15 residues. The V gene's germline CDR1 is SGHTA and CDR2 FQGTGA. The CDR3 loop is CASSVTGTGMGEQFF. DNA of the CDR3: TGTGCCAGCAGCGTAACCGGGACAGGGATGGGCGAGCAGTTCTTC.

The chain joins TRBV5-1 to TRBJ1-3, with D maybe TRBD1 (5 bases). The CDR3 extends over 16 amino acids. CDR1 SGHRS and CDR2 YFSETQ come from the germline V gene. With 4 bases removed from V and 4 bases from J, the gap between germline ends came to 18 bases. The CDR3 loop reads CASSLTGPMAGNTIYF. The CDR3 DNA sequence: TGCGCCAGCAGCCTAACAGGACCTATGGCCGGAAACACCATATATTTT.